This entry is about one T cell receptor (beta chain). What this receptor recognizes is not known. No base-level quality is on record; no much larger clone is a single base apart. This sample also contains other DNA sequences that code for the same CDR3. The CDR3 regions of human TCRbeta chains were analyzed by immunosequencing. The authors' pipeline ran thus. Repertoire TCRs were checked for matches against a reference library of SARS-CoV-2-specific TCRs that had been generated using the MIRA antigen-specificity platform. Breadth meant the fraction of unique TCRs that were SARS-CoV-2-associated, whereas depth meant the fraction of total T cells that were SARS-CoV-2-associated. Each spike-specific TCR was assigned to its reactive spike region and to a CD4 or CD8 class using the MIRA data. Log10-transformed breadth and depth values were compared by one-way ANOVA with Sidak's multiple comparisons tests. TCRdb retrieved this table from immuneACCESS and kept in-frame rearrangements only. Not all clones are present; in checked studies, unresolved V genes account for under half, and no reason is known for the remainder. The V and J calls and clone size were taken over from that table, and D and trimming were inferred from the DNA. Counted in this sample were more than 100,000 clones; approximately 87% of them appeared once. The ten largest make up over 3% of the sample.

What the time point label conveys for this sample: baseline before first vaccination. Vaccinee samples were obtained from the UK trials COV001 and COV002, which included a single-blind randomized controlled phase 2/3 trial of AZD1222 (ChAdOx1 nCoV-19) in healthy adults. For TCRbeta chain sequencing, PBMC samples from trial participants were taken at day 0 and at day 28 after the second dose. This sample stems from a study of T cell responses to AZD1222 COVID-19 vaccine (dated by TCRdb to about 2021). Context from the whole study: AZD1222 recipients with second doses at about 4 weeks or about 12 weeks were pooled, because spike-specific TCR depth and breadth did not differ between schedules. A total of 230 or so trial participants underwent TCR sequencing, of whom some 210 received two doses of AZD1222 and some 26 received two doses of the MenACWY control vaccine. Trial participants were enrolled by age into 18-55, 56-69 and 70-plus year subgroups, with around 140, 26 and 57 TCR-sequenced participants respectively. What the research found in general, with its limitations: The whole spike protein was spanned by vaccine-associated CD4 TCRs, and dominant responses were seen in regions 160-218 and 743-854. Because no samples from the day 14 peak response were available, repertoires could be characterized only after the peak T cell response. Spike-specific TCR breadth and depth rose significantly after two AZD1222 doses compared with day 0 and with MenACWY recipients. Nearly half of unique spike-specific TCRs reportedly recognized epitopes outside regions mutated in the B.1.351 and B.1.1.7 variants. Participants were mostly white British and included more females than males, and it was suggested by the authors that clonal diversity may have been underestimated. Only a handful of AZD1222 recipients were SARS-CoV-2 seropositive at baseline, limiting conclusions about previously exposed vaccinees. In the small 56-69-year group, the increase in depth fell short of significance, most likely because of low power.

V loses 0 bases, J loses 5 bases, and the germline ends lie 7 bases apart. The CDR3, cysteine through phenylalanine, is 13 amino acids long. The DNA shown is the 39-base CDR3, in frame from base 1. The germline V gene specifies SGHDN as CDR1 and FVKESK as CDR2. The sequenced sample was peripheral blood, obtained on day 0 of AZD1222 vaccination. The rearranged segments are TRBV14 and TRBJ1-1; no D gene call is confident. This sequence was found in an adult in good health. The nucleotides are TGTGCCAGCAGCCAAGATGTAGTAACTGAAGCTTTCTTT. Translated, this is CASSQDVVTEAFF.